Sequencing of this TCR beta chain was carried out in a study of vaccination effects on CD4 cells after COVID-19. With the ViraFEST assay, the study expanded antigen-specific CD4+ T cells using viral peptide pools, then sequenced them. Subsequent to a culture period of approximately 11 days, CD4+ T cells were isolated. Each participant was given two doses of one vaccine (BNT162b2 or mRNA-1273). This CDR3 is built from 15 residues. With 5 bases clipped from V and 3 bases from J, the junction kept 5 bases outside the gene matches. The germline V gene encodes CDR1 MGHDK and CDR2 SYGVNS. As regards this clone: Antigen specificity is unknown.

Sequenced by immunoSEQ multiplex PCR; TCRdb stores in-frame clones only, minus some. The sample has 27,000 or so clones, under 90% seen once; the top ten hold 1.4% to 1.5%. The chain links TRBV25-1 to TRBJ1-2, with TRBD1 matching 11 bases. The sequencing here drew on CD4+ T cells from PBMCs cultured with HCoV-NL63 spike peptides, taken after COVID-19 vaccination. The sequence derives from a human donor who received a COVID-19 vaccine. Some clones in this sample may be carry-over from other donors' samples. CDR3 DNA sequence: TGTGCCAGCAGTTCCCCGGGACAGGGGGACTATGGCTACACCTTC. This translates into CASSSPGQGDYGYTF.